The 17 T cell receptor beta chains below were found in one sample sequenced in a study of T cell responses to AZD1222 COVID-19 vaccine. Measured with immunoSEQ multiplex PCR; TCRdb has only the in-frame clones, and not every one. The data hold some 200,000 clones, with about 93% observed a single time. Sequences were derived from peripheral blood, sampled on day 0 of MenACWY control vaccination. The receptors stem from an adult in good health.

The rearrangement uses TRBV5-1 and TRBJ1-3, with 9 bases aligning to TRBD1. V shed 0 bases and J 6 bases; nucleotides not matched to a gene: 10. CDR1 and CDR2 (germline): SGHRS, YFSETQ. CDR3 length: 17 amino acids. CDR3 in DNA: TGCGCCAGCAGCTTGGCCCCCCGGACAGGGGAACAAAACACCATATATTTT. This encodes CASSLAPRTGEQNTIYF. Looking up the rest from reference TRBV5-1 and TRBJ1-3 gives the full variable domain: KAGVTQTPRYLIKTRGQQVTLSCSPISGHRSVSWYQQTPGQGLQFLFEYFSETQRNKGNFPGRFSGRQFSNSRSEMNVSTLELGDSALYLCASSLAPRTGEQNTIYFGEGSWLTVV.

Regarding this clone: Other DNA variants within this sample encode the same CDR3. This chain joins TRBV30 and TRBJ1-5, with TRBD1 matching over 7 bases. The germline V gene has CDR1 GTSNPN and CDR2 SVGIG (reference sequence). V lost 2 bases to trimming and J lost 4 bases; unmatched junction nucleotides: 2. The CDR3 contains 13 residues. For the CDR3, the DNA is TGTGCCTGGAGTAGACAGGGAAATCAGCCCCAGCATTTT. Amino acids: CAWSRQGNQPQHF.

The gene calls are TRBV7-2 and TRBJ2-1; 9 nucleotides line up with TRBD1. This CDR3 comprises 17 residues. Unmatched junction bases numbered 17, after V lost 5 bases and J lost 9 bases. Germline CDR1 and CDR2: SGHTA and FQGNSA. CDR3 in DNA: TGTGCCAGCAGCCCCCGCTATACGGACAGGGGAGGATCTGAGCAGTTCTTC. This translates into CASSPRYTDRGGSEQFF.

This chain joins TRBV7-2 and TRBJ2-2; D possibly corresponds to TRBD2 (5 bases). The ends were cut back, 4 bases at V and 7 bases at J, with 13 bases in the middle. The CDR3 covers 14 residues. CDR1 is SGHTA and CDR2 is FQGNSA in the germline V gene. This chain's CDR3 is CASSSRAGGGELFF. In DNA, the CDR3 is TGTGCCAGCAGCTCGCGGGCTGGTGGCGGGGAGCTGTTTTTT.

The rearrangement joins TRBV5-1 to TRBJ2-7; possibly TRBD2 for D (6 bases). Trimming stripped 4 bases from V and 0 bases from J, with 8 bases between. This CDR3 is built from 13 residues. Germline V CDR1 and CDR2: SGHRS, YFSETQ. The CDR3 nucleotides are TGCGCCAGCAGCCGGACTAACTCCTACGAGCAGTACTTC. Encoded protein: CASSRTNSYEQYF. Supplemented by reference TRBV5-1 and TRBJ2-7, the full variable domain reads KAGVTQTPRYLIKTRGQQVTLSCSPISGHRSVSWYQQTPGQGLQFLFEYFSETQRNKGNFPGRFSGRQFSNSRSEMNVSTLELGDSALYLCASSRTNSYEQYFGPGTRLTVT.

Here the CDR3 reads CASRPGLAGGWACEQFF. In nucleotides, the CDR3 is TGCGCCAGCAGACCGGGACTAGCGGGGGGCTGGGCTTGTGAGCAGTTCTTC. V usage is TRBV10-1 and J usage is TRBJ2-1; 15 positions match TRBD2. The CDR3 is 17 residues long. J lost 9 bases, V lost 6 bases, and 12 bases had no gene match. Germline V gives CDR1 WNHNN, CDR2 SYGVQD (reference sequence).

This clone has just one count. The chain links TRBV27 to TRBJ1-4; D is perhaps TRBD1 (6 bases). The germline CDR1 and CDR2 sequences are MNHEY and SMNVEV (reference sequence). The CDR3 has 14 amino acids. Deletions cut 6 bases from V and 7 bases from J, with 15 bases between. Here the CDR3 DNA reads TGTGCCAGCAGGTTGGCAGGGGCTGGTGAAAAACTGTTTTTT. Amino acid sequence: CASRLAGAGEKLFF.

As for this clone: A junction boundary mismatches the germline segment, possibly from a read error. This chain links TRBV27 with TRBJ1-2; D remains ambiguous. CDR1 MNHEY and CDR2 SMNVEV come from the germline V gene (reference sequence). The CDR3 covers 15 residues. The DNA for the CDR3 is TGTGCCAGCAATTTATCCCCGACTCTCAAGGGTGGCTACACCTTC. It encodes CASNLSPTLKGGYTF.

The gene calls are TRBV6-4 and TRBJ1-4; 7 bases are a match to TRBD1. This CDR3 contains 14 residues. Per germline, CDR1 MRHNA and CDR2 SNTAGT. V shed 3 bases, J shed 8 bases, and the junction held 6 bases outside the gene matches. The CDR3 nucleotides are TGTGCCAGCAGTGAGCAGGGGGGGCACGAAAAACTGTTTTTT. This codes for CASSEQGGHEKLFF.

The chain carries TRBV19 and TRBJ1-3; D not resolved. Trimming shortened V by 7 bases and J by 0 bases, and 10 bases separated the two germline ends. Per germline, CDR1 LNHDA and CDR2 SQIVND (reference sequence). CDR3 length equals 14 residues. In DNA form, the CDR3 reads TGTGCCAGTATGACGGGGATCTCTGGAAACACCATATATTTT. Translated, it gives CASMTGISGNTIYF.

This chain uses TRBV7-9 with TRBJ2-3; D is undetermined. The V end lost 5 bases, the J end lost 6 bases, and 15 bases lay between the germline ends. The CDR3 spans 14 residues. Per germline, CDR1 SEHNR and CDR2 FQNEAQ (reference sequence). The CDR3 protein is CASSQNTIGDTQYF. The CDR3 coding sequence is TGTGCCAGCAGCCAAAACACGATAGGGGATACGCAGTATTTT.

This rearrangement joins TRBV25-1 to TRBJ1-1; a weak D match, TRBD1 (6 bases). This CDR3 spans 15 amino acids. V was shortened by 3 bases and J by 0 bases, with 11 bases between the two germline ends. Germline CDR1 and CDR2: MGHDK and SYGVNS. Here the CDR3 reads CASSETGFLNTEAFF. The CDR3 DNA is TGTGCCAGCAGTGAGACAGGTTTTCTGAACACTGAAGCTTTCTTT. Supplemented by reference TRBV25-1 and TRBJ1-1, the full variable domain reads EADIYQTPRYLVIGTGKKITLECSQTMGHDKMYWYQQDPGMELHLIHYSYGVNSTEKGDLSSESTVSRIRTEHFPLTLESARPSHTSQYLCASSETGFLNTEAFFGQGTRLTVV.

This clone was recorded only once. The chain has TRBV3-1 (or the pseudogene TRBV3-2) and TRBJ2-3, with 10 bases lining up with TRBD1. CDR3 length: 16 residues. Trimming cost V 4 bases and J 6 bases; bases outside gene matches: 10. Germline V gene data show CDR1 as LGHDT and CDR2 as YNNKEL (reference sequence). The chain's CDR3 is CASSPMTGGAYDTQYF. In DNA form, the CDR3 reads TGTGCCAGCAGCCCGATGACAGGGGGCGCGTATGATACGCAGTATTTT.

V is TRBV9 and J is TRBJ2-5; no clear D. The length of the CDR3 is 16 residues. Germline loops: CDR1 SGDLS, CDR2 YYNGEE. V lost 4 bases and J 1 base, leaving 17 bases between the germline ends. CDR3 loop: CASSPLPSVAQETQYF. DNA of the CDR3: TGTGCCAGCAGCCCATTGCCTTCGGTCGCCCAAGAGACCCAGTACTTC. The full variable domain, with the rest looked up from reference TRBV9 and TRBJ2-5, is DSGVTQTPKHLITATGQRVTLRCSPRSGDLSVYWYQQSLDQGLQFLIQYYNGEERAKGNILERFSAQQFPDLHSELNLSSLELGDSALYFCASSPLPSVAQETQYFGPGTRLLVL.

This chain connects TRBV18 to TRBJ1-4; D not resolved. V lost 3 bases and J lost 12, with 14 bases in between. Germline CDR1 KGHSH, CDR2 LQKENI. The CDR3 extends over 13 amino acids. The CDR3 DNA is TGTGCCAGCTCACCCCGGAGTGCCGAACAACTGTTTTTT. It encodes CASSPRSAEQLFF.

CDR3 residues: CASSHLQGAEAFF. CDR3 DNA sequence: TGCGCCAGCAGCCACCTACAGGGGGCAGAAGCTTTCTTT. The chain uses TRBV4-3 and TRBJ1-1; 9 nucleotides match TRBD1. In germline, CDR1 is LGHNA, CDR2 YSLEER. V trimming: 3 bases; J trimming: 8 bases; junction bases outside the gene matches: 4. The CDR3 is 13 amino acids.

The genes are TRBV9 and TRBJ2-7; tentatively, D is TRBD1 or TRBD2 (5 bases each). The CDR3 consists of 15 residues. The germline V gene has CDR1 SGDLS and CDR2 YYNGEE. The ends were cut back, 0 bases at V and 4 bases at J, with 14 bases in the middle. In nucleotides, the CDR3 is TGTGCCAGCAGCGTAGGGCCGGGACCCATGTACGAGCAGTACTTC. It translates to CASSVGPGPMYEQYF.